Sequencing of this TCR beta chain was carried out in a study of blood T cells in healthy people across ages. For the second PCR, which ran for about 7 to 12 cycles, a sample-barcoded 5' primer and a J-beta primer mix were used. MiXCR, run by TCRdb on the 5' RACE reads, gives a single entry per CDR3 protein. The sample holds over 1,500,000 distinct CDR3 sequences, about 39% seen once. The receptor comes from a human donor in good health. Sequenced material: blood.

CDR3 in DNA: TGTGCCAGCAGCTCCTACAAAGGGACAGCCAGACTCTACAATGAGCAGTTCTTC. Protein product: CASSSYKGTARLYNEQFF. This rearrangement joins TRBV7-6 to TRBJ2-1; 7 bases match TRBD1. The CDR3 is made up of 18 amino acids. CDR1 and CDR2 (germline): SGHVS, FNYEAQ. V lost 4 bases and J lost 3; bases outside the gene matches: 15.